Following are 18 T cell receptor beta chains from one sample sequenced in a study of blood T cell repertoires in COVID-19. Assay used: immunoSEQ multiplex PCR; TCRdb lists only in-frame clones, some missing. The sample records around 200,000 clones, roughly nine tenths being singletons. The specimen sequenced was peripheral blood. Every receptor here comes from a man in his sixties or seventies with active or convalescent COVID-19.

The chain couples TRBV11-2 to TRBJ1-2; no firm D call. The V gene's germline CDR1 is SGHAT and CDR2 FQNNGV. The CDR3 length is 13 residues. V dropped 6 bases and J dropped 6 bases, with 14 bases sitting between them. The DNA of the CDR3 is TGTGCCAGCAGACTCCACGGACTGGATGGCTACACCTTC. Protein sequence: CASRLHGLDGYTF.

The chain employs TRBV18 and TRBJ2-3; D is possibly TRBD2 (6 bases). The CDR3 length is 15 residues. Looked up from germline, CDR1 is KGHSH and CDR2 is LQKENI. With 3 bases removed from V and 7 bases from J, the gap between germline ends came to 17 bases. The CDR3 DNA follows: TGTGCCAGCTCACCGAGTAGCGGTTGGGCTAATACGCAGTATTTT. Protein product: CASSPSSGWANTQYF.

V is TRBV27 and J is TRBJ1-5, with TRBD1 matching 7 bases. This CDR3 spans 15 amino acids. The germline gives CDR1 MNHEY, CDR2 SMNVEV (reference sequence). V gave up 7 bases and J gave up 1 base; unmatched junction bases: 7. CDR3 sequence (DNA): TGTGCCAGCACCGCGACAGGGATGAGCAATCAGCCCCAGCATTTT. It codes for CASTATGMSNQPQHF.

The CDR3 loop reads CASSSDRGYQPQHF. CDR3 bases: TGTGCCAGCTCATCTGACAGGGGGTATCAGCCCCAGCATTTT. The J gene is TRBJ1-5, the V gene TRBV18; 9 positions match TRBD1. The CDR3 consists of 14 residues. J lost 5 bases, V lost 5 bases, and 4 bases had no gene match. Germline CDR1 and CDR2: KGHSH and LQKENI. The variable domain in full, with the rest retrieved from reference TRBV18 and TRBJ1-5, is NAGVMQNPRHLVRRRGQEARLRCSPMKGHSHVYWYRQLPEEGLKFMVYLQKENIIDESGMPKERFSAEFPKEGPSILRIQQVVRGDSAAYFCASSSDRGYQPQHFGDGTRLSIL.

V is TRBV29-1 and J is TRBJ2-7; tentative D call: TRBD1 (6 bases). The CDR3 sequence is 15 residues long. In germline, CDR1 is SQVTM, CDR2 ANQGSEA. V was pared by 7 bases and J by 0 bases, with 19 bases between. The CDR3 spells CSAVRSRGSSYEQYF. The CDR3 region has the DNA TGCAGCGCCGTACGATCTAGGGGGAGCTCCTACGAGCAGTACTTC.

This chain uses TRBV4-3 with TRBJ1-3, with D possibly TRBD1 on 6 matching bases. Trimming cost V 0 bases and J 2 bases, with 14 bases left between them. The germline gives CDR1 LGHNA, CDR2 YSLEER. This CDR3 spans 17 amino acids. As DNA, the CDR3 is TGCGCCAGCAGCCAAGAATTTATGAGACAGGCTGGAAACACCATATATTTT. This translates into CASSQEFMRQAGNTIYF.

The chain uses TRBV9 and TRBJ2-3; tentatively, D is TRBD2 (6 bases). This CDR3 is 14 amino acids long. CDR1 and CDR2 from the germline V gene are SGDLS and YYNGEE. V was shortened by 2 bases and J by 2 bases, with 9 bases between the two germline ends. The CDR3 DNA reads TGTGCCAGCAGCGTTCGGGACTTCACAGATACGCAGTATTTT. It translates to CASSVRDFTDTQYF.

This chain links TRBV28 with TRBJ2-2, with 7 bases fitting TRBD1. The CDR3 runs 14 residues. The V gene end was trimmed by 6 bases and the J gene end by 0 bases; junction bases not matched to a gene: 1. From germline, CDR1 is MDHEN and CDR2 SYDVKM. The CDR3, as DNA: TGTGCCAGCAGGGGACAGACGAACACCGGGGAGCTGTTTTTT. It translates to CASRGQTNTGELFF.

The chain couples TRBV6-5 to TRBJ2-5, with TRBD2 as a possible D gene (6 bases). Germline CDR1 MNHEY, CDR2 SVGAGI. V was trimmed by 7 bases and J by 4 bases, leaving 16 bases between them. This CDR3 is 14 amino acids long. CDR3 bases: TGTGCCAGCACCGACCGGGGGAGTACAGAGACCCAGTACTTC. This sequence encodes CASTDRGSTETQYF.

The V gene is TRBV7-2, the J gene TRBJ2-2, with D perhaps TRBD1 (5 bases). V gave up 5 bases and J gave up 0 bases, with 10 bases separating them. CDR3 length equals 15 residues. CDR1 SGHTA and CDR2 FQGNSA come from the germline V gene. The CDR3 nucleotides read TGTGCCAGCAGCGTTACAGGTTCGAACACCGGGGAGCTGTTTTTT. It codes for CASSVTGSNTGELFF. Full variable domain (remainder filled in from reference TRBV7-2 and TRBJ2-2): GAGVSQSPSNKVTEKGKDVELRCDPISGHTALYWYRQSLGQGLEFLIYFQGNSAPDKSGLPSDRFSAERTGGSVSTLTIQRTQQEDSAVYLCASSVTGSNTGELFFGEGSRLTVL.

The chain links TRBV6-6 to TRBJ1-5; D is uncertain. This CDR3 is 16 amino acids long. CDR1 and CDR2 from the germline V gene are MNHNY and SVGAGI (reference sequence). Trimming stripped 6 bases from V and 1 base from J, with 16 bases between. The CDR3 DNA is TGTGCCAGCAGCACGATACGGGAGAGGAGCAATCAGCCCCAGCATTTT. Its protein product is CASSTIRERSNQPQHF.

A word on this clone: The junction departs from the called germline gene at one end, perhaps through a read error. V gene TRBV11-2 combines with J gene TRBJ1-4, with 8 positions matching TRBD1. The CDR3 is 13 residues long. The germline gives CDR1 SGHAT, CDR2 FQNNGV. The CDR3 sequence is CASSLRGRGPGAF. The DNA for the CDR3 is TGTGCCAGCAGCTTAAGAGGCAGGGGGCCAGGGGCTTTT.

The rearrangement links TRBV28 to TRBJ1-5; D unclear. This CDR3 spans 15 amino acids. The V end lost 4 bases, the J end lost 5 bases, and 15 bases lay between the germline ends. The germline CDR1 and CDR2 sequences are MDHEN and SYDVKM. The CDR3, as DNA: TGTGCCAGCAGTTCCCCCCCGGGAGGAGATCAGCCCCAGCATTTT. Amino acid sequence: CASSSPPGGDQPQHF.

This clone was detected once. The J gene is TRBJ1-2, the V gene TRBV14, with a tentative D call TRBD1 (5 bases). V was shortened by 1 base and J by 10 bases, with 19 bases between the two germline ends. CDR1 is SGHDN and CDR2 is FVKESK in the germline V gene. This CDR3 is 15 amino acids long. CDR3 sequence reads: CASSQAMGGGGAYTF. The CDR3 nucleotides read TGTGCCAGCAGCCAAGCTATGGGGGGAGGTGGTGCCTACACCTTC.

This rearrangement joins TRBV6-6 to TRBJ1-1, with 9 bases aligning to TRBD1. V shed 4 bases and J 5 bases; nucleotides not matched to a gene: 8. CDR1 and CDR2 from the germline V gene are MNHNY and SVGAGI (reference sequence). There are 15 residues in the CDR3. The DNA of the CDR3 is TGTGCCAGCAGTTTTGAACAGGGGGCGCGGACTGAAGCTTTCTTT. Translating gives CASSFEQGARTEAFF.

The chain couples TRBV7-8 to TRBJ1-1; D unresolved. CDR1 is SGHVS and CDR2 is FQNEAQ in the germline V gene. The CDR3 consists of 16 residues. V was pared by 1 base and J by 1 base, with 13 bases between. The CDR3 sequence is CASSLGAVAGNTEAFF. Here the CDR3 DNA reads TGTGCCAGCAGCTTAGGAGCGGTGGCAGGGAACACTGAAGCTTTCTTT.

The chain couples TRBV10-3 to TRBJ1-1, with D unclear. The CDR3 covers 12 residues. Between the trimmed V and J ends, which lost 10 bases and 0 bases, there was a span of 9 bases. CDR1 and CDR2 from the germline V gene are ENHRY and SYGVKD. This chain's CDR3 is CATEGMNTEAFF. CDR3 bases: TGTGCCACAGAGGGAATGAACACTGAAGCTTTCTTT.

This clone was detected a few times. The rearrangement joins TRBV7-9 to TRBJ1-5; D is undetermined. CDR3 length equals 15 residues. The V gene's germline CDR1 is SEHNR and CDR2 FQNEAQ (reference sequence). V was trimmed by 5 bases and J by 6 bases, leaving 17 bases between them. CDR3 coding DNA: TGTGCCAGCAGCGATACACGGGTAGTCGTTCAGCCCCAGCATTTT. As protein: CASSDTRVVVQPQHF.